A selection of T cell receptor beta chains follows, all from one sample in a study of T cell repertoires in cytomegalovirus infection. TCRdb re-called the reads through MiXCR, storing one row per CDR3 protein. This table holds about 160,000 distinct CDR3 sequences, about 20% found once. These receptors are not linked to any known antigen. Sequencing was performed on CD8+ T cells from cultured PBMCs, taken from culture after CMV antigen stimulation. The receptor source for this set is a human donor in good health (CMV status not recorded). Some clones in this sample may be carry-over from other donors' samples. Each CDR3 is given with its conserved first and last residue. The D gene is left open where the match is weak. Where a row states a size, it is once, few, many or the class of an expanded clone; other rows omit it.

D,J,V,size,DNA,CDR3
TRBD2,TRBJ2-1,TRBV12-3/TRBV12-4,few,TGTGCCAGCAGTTTAGGACTAGCGGGGCCTAGCTCCTACAATGAGCAGTTCTTC,CASSLGLAGPSSYNEQFF
.,TRBJ2-7,TRBV4-1,.,TGCGCCAGCAGCCTAGAAGGCAACAGGGTGGACGAGCAGTACTTC,CASSLEGNRVDEQYF
TRBD1,TRBJ2-7,TRBV7-9,.,TGTGCCAGCAGCGCCAGACAGGGACCCTACGAGCAGTACTTC,CASSARQGPYEQYF
.,TRBJ2-4,TRBV28,.,TGTGCCAGTTTCAAGAAGCAGAATCTAGCCAAAAACATTCAGTACTTC,CASFKKQNLAKNIQYF
TRBD1,TRBJ1-6,TRBV7-8,few,TGTGCCAGCAGCTCCCCCGACCGGACAGGGGGCCTCAGCTCCTATAATTCACCCCTCCACTTT,CASSSPDRTGGLSSYNSPLHF
.,TRBJ1-1,TRBV6-2/TRBV6-3,.,TGTGCCAGCAGCTACGACGTCCGGGACCTTCCTAGAAACACTGAAGCTTTCTTT,CASSYDVRDLPRNTEAFF
.,TRBJ2-1,TRBV11-2,.,TGTGCCAGCAGCCCGGGGGGACAAGACAATGAGCAGTTCTTC,CASSPGGQDNEQFF
.,TRBJ1-1,TRBV6-1,.,TGTGCCAGCACCTTCCCGGGACACGGAGGGAACACTGAAGCTTTCTTT,CASTFPGHGGNTEAFF
.,TRBJ2-3,TRBV7-6,.,TGTGCCAGCAGCTTAAGCGGGCAGCGCACAGATACGCAGTATTTT,CASSLSGQRTDTQYF
TRBD2,TRBJ2-1,TRBV20-1,.,TGCAGTGCTCCCGGTCGGGGGGATGTCAATGAGCAGTTCTTC,CSAPGRGDVNEQFF
TRBD1,TRBJ2-5,TRBV7-2,.,TGTGCCAGCAGCTTTGGGACAGGGGGCGTGGAGACCCAGTACTTC,CASSFGTGGVETQYF
.,TRBJ1-2,TRBV6-6,few,TGTGCCAGCAGTCCGCCCACCAACTATGGCTACACCTTC,CASSPPTNYGYTF
TRBD1,TRBJ1-1,TRBV4-1,.,TGCGCCAGCAGCCGTTCAACAGGGGGCACTGAAGCTTTCTTT,CASSRSTGGTEAFF
.,TRBJ2-1,TRBV20-1,.,TGCAGTGCTAGACCCCGAGGGCAGGCTATCAATGAGCAGTTCTTC,CSARPRGQAINEQFF
.,TRBJ1-2,TRBV7-6,.,TGTGCCAGCAGCGATGGAAAGAAGGATGGCTACACCTTC,CASSDGKKDGYTF
.,TRBJ1-2,TRBV6-1,.,TGTGCCAGCAGTGAAGGACAGCTCTATGGCTACACCTTC,CASSEGQLYGYTF
.,TRBJ1-1,TRBV4-3,.,TGCGCCAGCAGCCAATCGAGAGCAGCCCTGAACACTGAAGCTTTCTTT,CASSQSRAALNTEAFF
.,TRBJ1-1,TRBV6-1,few,TGTGCCAGCAGTGAAGCGGTAGGGCCTTTTATGAACACTGAAGCTTTCTTT,CASSEAVGPFMNTEAFF
.,TRBJ1-5,TRBV7-2,few,TGTGCCAGCAGCCCGCCGGGCGGGATCAATCAGCCCCAGCATTTT,CASSPPGGINQPQHF
.,TRBJ1-2,TRBV7-9,.,TGTGCCAGCAGCTTAGGATGGTTGGACGATGGCTACACCTTC,CASSLGWLDDGYTF